The T cell receptor beta chain under discussion was sequenced for a study of blood T cells in healthy people across ages (dated by TCRdb to about 2015). Looking at the study overall: In model experiments, template switching captured about one uniquely barcoded TCR beta cDNA molecule for every two T cells. Using the same blood draw, the study looked at two additional independent replicas of 1 million unique cDNA reads for two donors, one aged 18 to 30 and the other aged 80 or older. The donors were divided into four age groups: young (average around 17 years), middle-aged (almost 40), aged (about 60) and long-lived (82). The study measured age-related changes in TCR beta repertoire diversity using deep sequencing normalized with unique cDNA molecular identifiers.

Systemically healthy Caucasian individuals from Russia, some 40 in total and aged roughly 6 to 95 years, were included as donors. Approximately 9.3 milliliters of peripheral blood were drawn from each donor into EDTA-treated Vacutainer tubes. Ficoll-Paque density-gradient centrifugation was used to isolate PBMCs, with at least 6.5 million per sample. Total RNA was extracted from PBMCs with Trizol reagent, with at least 6 micrograms obtained per sample. Naive CD45RAhigh/CD27high T cell percentages were measured by flow cytometry on a PBMC aliquot from every donor. Broader findings and caveats from the paper: Donor CMV infection status was unknown, potentially confounding age-related changes in expanded clonotypes. Estimates of total diversity based on one million sequenced T cells were considered lower bounds and underestimates. The long-lived group showed more naive CD4+ T cells, fewer expanded clones and increased TCR diversity than the aged group, suggesting age selection. The percentage of naive T cells measured by flow cytometry correlated strongly with observed TCR beta diversity. Conclusive comparison of naive and antigen-experienced compartments was prevented by the profiling of bulk unsorted PBMCs. Observed TCR beta diversity per million T cells fell roughly linearly with age, and a significant reduction was already apparent by age approximately 40.

This clonotype was counted only a few times. Its specific antigen is unknown. Base quality data are lacking; no much larger clone is found one base away. Libraries came from 5' RACE. Sequenced using an Illumina HiSeq 2500. A second roughly 6 to 11 cycle PCR used a sample-barcoded 5' primer and a J-beta primer mix. A template-switch 5' adaptor carrying 12 random nucleotides introduced a unique molecular identifier onto each TCR beta cDNA molecule. At least 3 million CDR3-containing paired-end reads were obtained from each sample. All of the RNA was converted into first-strand cDNA using the Mint cDNA synthesis kit, with a TRBC-specific oligonucleotide serving as the primer. All cDNA was treated with uracil-DNA glycosylase and then went through a first 18-cycle PCR with the universal primers M1SS and BC2_uni_R. On the study's bioinformatics: For normalization, 1 million high-quality reads, each with a distinct molecular identifier, were randomly selected from each sample. Reads with shared molecular identifiers were discarded instead of being binned into consensus sequences. MiTCR, set to a Q25 quality threshold and the strictest error-elimination algorithm, was used for CDR3 identification, clonotype clustering and error correction. A nonparametric unseen species model with Euler transformation was used to estimate a lower bound on total TCR beta diversity. In TCRdb, the public reads were trimmed at Q25 with fastp and aligned with MiXCR, with productive beta chains retained. Entries that share a CDR3 protein sequence are merged under the most common genes and DNA. The V and J calls shown here were made by TCRdb, not taken from the authors' results. For this sample the table gives a few hundred thousand distinct CDR3 sequences, of which 27% were detected only once. The ten largest clonotypes hold over 3.5% of the sample.

CDR1 and CDR2 were assigned from the germline V gene as MNHEY and SVGAGI. The junction shows trimming of 5 bases on V and 0 bases on J, plus 11 bases between the germline ends. Measured from the cysteine to the phenylalanine, the CDR3 is 15 residues long. Only the CDR3 DNA is retained, 45 bases long and in frame from the first base. The same specimen was also included in a second study, on T cells of mothers and their children. The second paper further reports: Nine systemically healthy Caucasian individuals, comprising three mothers and their six children, were included as donors. cDNA synthesis used all of the extracted RNA, with 1.5 ug of RNA in each 15 ul reaction. In the second PCR, the M1S primer added sample barcodes and 2-4 random nucleotides. Over 9 million TCR beta CDR3 reads came from each mother, compared with approximately 3.1 million reads from each child. Thymic selection similarly shapes TCR recombination output in related and unrelated pairs, with minor effect from inherited differences. Normalized repertoire overlap in related mother-child pairs was always slightly higher than in unrelated mother-child pairs, but the difference was never significant. No persistent microchimeric T cell clones were found, with a detection sensitivity of approximately 95 clones per million clonotypes. To look for features that set related mother-child pairs apart from unrelated individuals, the researchers ran deep NGS to compare the TCR beta repertoires of mothers and children. On average, the children were approximately 11 +/- 4 years old, while the mothers were about 40 +/- 4 years old. Libraries were sequenced on Illumina HiSeq 2000 with 100+100 nt paired-end reads after adapter ligation with NEBNext reagents. To prevent cross-contamination, the mother and child libraries were prepared one month apart and sequenced in separate runs. For each donor, somewhere between about 500,000 and 2,300,000 distinct TCR beta clonotypes were identified. Naive TCR beta clonotypes were estimated from low-frequency clonotypes matched to each donor's FACS-determined naive share, without sorting.

The specimen sequenced was blood. The V and J segments used are TRBV6-5 and TRBJ2-1, with the D gene call left open. The receptor comes from a boy aged 2 to 9 in good health. Read as DNA, the sequence is TGTGCCAGCAGTCCCCGTTTTAGCTCCTACAATGAGCAGTTCTTC. This sequence encodes CASSPRFSSYNEQFF.